One and the same sample provided the 26 T cell receptor beta chains below, sequenced in a study of blood T cells in healthy people across ages. For the second PCR, which ran for about 6 to 12 cycles, a sample-barcoded 5' primer and a J-beta primer mix were used. TCRdb fed the 5' RACE reads into MiXCR, producing one record per CDR3 protein. The table records roughly 1,100,000 distinct CDR3 sequences, approximately 26% of them present only once. The same specimen was also included in a second study, on T cells of mothers and their children.

The sequencing input was blood. Receptors originate from a girl under 10 years old in good health.

This clonotype was observed a handful of times. The J gene is TRBJ1-3, the V gene TRBV12-3 or TRBV12-4; D gene ambiguous. This CDR3 spans 14 amino acids. V lost 6 bases, J lost 0 bases, and 9 bases lay in between. The CDR3 DNA reads as TGTGCCAGCAGGTCGGTTAACTCTGGAAACACCATATATTTT. Its translation: CASRSVNSGNTIYF.

This chain links TRBV18 with TRBJ1-3; D is unresolved. CDR3 length: 16 amino acids. Trimming removed 2 bases from V and 3 bases from J, with 14 bases in between. CDR1 KGHSH and CDR2 LQKENI come from the germline V gene. This CDR3 reads CASSPDYGRSGNTIYF. The CDR3 DNA reads TGTGCCAGCTCACCAGACTACGGCAGAAGTGGAAACACCATATATTTT.

The genes are TRBV5-5 and TRBJ2-3; D not certain. Germline V gene lookup returns CDR1 SGHKS and CDR2 YYEKEE (reference sequence). Trimming stripped 6 bases from V and 7 bases from J, with 9 bases between. The CDR3 totals 11 residues. The CDR3 loop reads CASIIANTQYF. The CDR3, as DNA: TGTGCCAGCATCATTGCAAATACGCAGTATTTT.

This clonotype was seen a few times. The rearrangement links TRBV11-2 to TRBJ2-5; maybe TRBD2 (6 bases). Gene TRBJ2-7 matches the end of the DNA better, so the J call may be wrong. This CDR3 comprises 14 residues. Germline V gives CDR1 SGHAT, CDR2 FQNNGV. The chain's CDR3 is CASSLAGEADEQYF. DNA of the CDR3: TGTGCCAGCAGCTTAGCGGGAGAGGCCGACGAGCAGTACTTC.

The J gene is TRBJ2-7, the V gene TRBV27; TRBD2 aligns across 10 bases. There are 17 residues in the CDR3. Germline CDR1 and CDR2: MNHEY and SMNVEV (reference sequence). V gave up 7 bases and J gave up 2 bases; unmatched junction bases: 14. This chain's CDR3 is CASTPGASGSRTYEQYF. Written as DNA, the CDR3 is TGTGCCAGCACCCCGGGGGCTAGCGGGAGCAGGACCTACGAGCAGTACTTC.

V and J are TRBV29-1 and TRBJ2-3, with D uncertain. Germline V gene sequence: CDR1 SQVTM, CDR2 ANQGSEA. This CDR3 has 15 amino acids. V was cut by 6 bases and J by 0 bases, with 16 bases left in between. The DNA for the CDR3 is TGCAGCGTGGTATTGGCAGAAACTAGCACAGATACGCAGTATTTT. Protein sequence: CSVVLAETSTDTQYF.

For the CDR3, the DNA is TGCAGCGTTGAATTTGGGGACGCGGGGGAGAATTCACCCCTCCACTTT. Protein: CSVEFGDAGENSPLHF. This chain links TRBV29-1 with TRBJ1-6, with D possibly being TRBD1 (5 bases). This CDR3 spans 16 amino acids. In germline, CDR1 is SQVTM, CDR2 ANQGSEA. The V gene lost 2 bases and the J gene lost 7 bases, with 18 bases spanning the gap.

This clonotype was found a few times. CDR3 nucleotides: TGTGCCAGCAGCTTTAGTGTTGATAGCGTAGACGATGAGCAGTTCTTC. This encodes CASSFSVDSVDDEQFF. This chain links TRBV7-9 with TRBJ2-1, with D perhaps TRBD2 (5 bases). The CDR3 totals 16 residues. Germline values: CDR1 SEHNR, CDR2 FQNEAQ (reference sequence). V shed 3 bases and J shed 8 bases, with 20 bases lying between them.

This clonotype was observed a handful of times. This rearrangement joins TRBV4-1 to TRBJ1-2; D remains unclear. The germline V and J ends were trimmed by 2 bases and 0 bases, with 10 bases remaining between them. From germline, CDR1 is MGHRA and CDR2 YSYEKL. The CDR3 sequence is 15 residues long. The DNA for the CDR3 is TGCGCCAGCAGCCAAAGTACAGTAGCTAACTATGGCTACACCTTC. Amino acids: CASSQSTVANYGYTF.

The chain recombines TRBV5-1 with TRBJ2-3; no definite D call. The CDR3 runs 15 residues. Between the trimmed V and J ends, which lost 2 bases and 0 bases, there was a span of 10 bases. Germline V gene data show CDR1 as SGHRS and CDR2 as YFSETQ. CDR3 protein: CASSLLGFSTDTQYF. The CDR3 DNA reads TGCGCCAGCAGCTTATTAGGGTTTAGCACAGATACGCAGTATTTT.

This rearrangement joins TRBV28 to TRBJ2-2, with D maybe TRBD1 (6 bases). The length of the CDR3 is 16 residues. V was trimmed by 7 bases and J by 4 bases, leaving 19 bases between them. In germline, CDR1 is MDHEN, CDR2 SYDVKM. CDR3 in amino acids: CASIDRGGPTTGELFF. In nucleotides, the CDR3 is TGTGCCAGCATCGATCGAGGGGGTCCGACCACCGGGGAGCTGTTTTTT. The full variable domain, completed using reference TRBV28 and TRBJ2-2, is DVKVTQSSRYLVKRTGEKVFLECVQDMDHENMFWYRQDPGLGLRLIYFSYDVKMKEKGDIPEGYSVSREKKERFSLILESASTNQTSMYLCASIDRGGPTTGELFFGEGSRLTVL.

The CDR3 sequence is CASRQTTGDPIRGEQYF. CDR3 bases: TGTGCCAGCAGGCAGACGACAGGGGACCCTATTAGGGGGGAGCAGTACTTC. This rearrangement joins TRBV12-3 or TRBV12-4 to TRBJ2-7; TRBD1 aligns across 8 bases. Trimming removed 6 bases from V and 7 bases from J; junction bases left unmatched: 20. The CDR3 contains 17 residues.

The V and J genes are TRBV27 and TRBJ2-2; tentatively, D is TRBD1 (6 bases). Germline loops: CDR1 MNHEY, CDR2 SMNVEV (reference sequence). This CDR3 has 16 amino acids. The ends were cut back, 8 bases at V and 4 bases at J, with 20 bases in the middle. As DNA, the CDR3 is TGTGCCAGCCTCGGGCAGGGGAGAGTAAGCACCGGGGAGCTGTTTTTT. Translated: CASLGQGRVSTGELFF.

Many counts were recorded for this clonotype. The chain is built from TRBV7-6 and TRBJ1-5; D is unresolved. Germline V lookup: CDR1 SGHVS, CDR2 FNYEAQ. Trimming stripped 4 bases from V and 3 bases from J, with 7 bases between. The CDR3 is 13 amino acids. The CDR3 region is CASSSGPNQPQHF. The CDR3 region has the DNA TGTGCCAGCAGCTCGGGTCCCAATCAGCCCCAGCATTTT.

This rearrangement joins TRBV7-8 to TRBJ2-7, with D unclear. V was cut by 1 base and J by 3 bases, with 10 bases left in between. Germline values: CDR1 SGHVS, CDR2 FQNEAQ. This CDR3 is 14 amino acids long. The CDR3 bases are TGTGCCAGCAGCTTAGAAACTTTCAGCTACGAGCAGTACTTC. Translating gives CASSLETFSYEQYF.

A few counts support this clonotype. One junction end disagrees with the germline gene, perhaps due to a read error. The CDR3 DNA reads as TGCGCCAGCAGCCAAGAAGGACTCAGGGAATCCCTGGATAATTCACCCCTCCATTTT. This encodes CASSQEGLRESLDNSPLHF. This chain connects TRBV4-1 to TRBJ1-6, with D possibly being TRBD1 (5 bases). The CDR3 consists of 19 residues. Germline V gene sequence: CDR1 MGHRA, CDR2 YSYEKL.

The gene calls are TRBV6-6 and TRBJ1-4; unclear D gene. The CDR3 totals 15 residues. The V end lost 6 bases, the J end lost 3 bases, and 14 bases lay between the germline ends. Germline lookup yields CDR1 MNHNY and CDR2 SVGAGI (reference sequence). CDR3 sequence reads: CASSPQSYSNEKLFF. Written as DNA, the CDR3 is TGTGCCAGCAGCCCTCAAAGCTACTCTAATGAAAAACTGTTTTTT.

The V and J genes are TRBV12-5 and TRBJ2-1, with D possibly TRBD2 on 5 matching bases. The ends were cut back, 7 bases at V and 9 bases at J, with 13 bases in the middle. Germline loops: CDR1 LGHNT, CDR2 FRNRAP. The CDR3 spans 12 residues. CDR3 nucleotide sequence: TGTGCTAGTGAAAATGGGGAGTCTGAGCAGTTCTTC. This sequence encodes CASENGESEQFF.

This chain uses TRBV18 with TRBJ2-5; no clear D gene. The CDR3 runs to 16 residues. V was trimmed by 2 bases and J by 2 bases, leaving 15 bases between them. Germline V gene lookup returns CDR1 KGHSH and CDR2 LQKENI. The CDR3 bases are TGTGCCAGCTCACCAGGACCGCACTCCGTTCAAGAGACCCAGTACTTC. The encoded protein is CASSPGPHSVQETQYF.

This clonotype came up a few times. One end of the junction fails to match germline, which may point to a read error. J is TRBJ1-1 and V is TRBV27; D is uncertain. This CDR3 has 13 residues. CDR1 is MNHEY and CDR2 is SMNVEV in the germline V gene (reference sequence). The CDR3 here is CTSSPLIVAEASF. In nucleotides, the CDR3 is TGTACCAGCAGTCCCCTCATTGTCGCTGAAGCTTCCTTT.

This clonotype was seen a few times. This chain joins TRBV29-1 and TRBJ2-5; D may match TRBD1 or TRBD2 (5 bases each). The closer fit of TRBJ2-1 to the DNA end suggests the J call may be wrong. Germline values: CDR1 SQVTM, CDR2 ANQGSEA. The length of the CDR3 is 12 residues. CDR3 protein: CSVPPGTNEQFF. DNA for the CDR3: TGCAGCGTTCCCCCAGGGACCAATGAGCAGTTCTTC.

This clonotype was detected a few times. The rearrangement uses TRBV24-1 and TRBJ1-5; TRBD1 agrees at 7 bases. Germline loops: CDR1 KGHDR, CDR2 SFDVKD. There are 14 residues in the CDR3. Trimming removed 7 bases from V and 4 bases from J; junction bases left unmatched: 6. CDR3 sequence: CATRATGLNQPQHF. The CDR3 DNA reads TGTGCCACCAGAGCGACAGGGCTTAATCAGCCCCAGCATTTT.

The chain carries TRBV7-2 and TRBJ1-1; D is possibly TRBD1 (5 bases). V shed 7 bases and J shed 2 bases, with 14 bases lying between them. CDR1 is SGHTA and CDR2 is FQGNSA in the germline V gene. The CDR3 consists of 14 residues. The CDR3 DNA is TGTGCCAGCATTAGACAGTTATCAAACACTGAAGCTTTCTTT. As protein: CASIRQLSNTEAFF.

In its sample, this clonotype was seen a few times. This chain joins TRBV29-1 and TRBJ2-5, with D maybe TRBD2 (6 bases). Trimming removed 2 bases at V and 5 bases at J, with 12 bases between. CDR1 and CDR2 (germline): SQVTM, ANQGSEA. The CDR3 is 13 amino acids. CDR3: CSVESGVRETQYF. The CDR3 bases are TGCAGCGTTGAATCGGGGGTTAGGGAGACCCAGTACTTC. The variable domain in full, completed from reference TRBV29-1 and TRBJ2-5, reads SAVISQKPSRDICQRGTSLTIQCQVDSQVTMMFWYRQQPGQSLTLIATANQGSEATYESGFVIDKFPISRPNLTFSTLTVSNMSPEDSSIYLCSVESGVRETQYFGPGTRLLVL.

Worth noting for this clonotype: At one of its ends the junction is not consistent with the germline gene, which may arise from a read error. The chain uses TRBV6-2 or TRBV6-3 and TRBJ2-7; D unresolved. The CDR3 has 11 residues. Looked up from germline, CDR1 is MNHEY and CDR2 is SVGEGT. In DNA, the CDR3 is TGTGCCAGCAGTTTCATGTACGAGCAGTGCTTC. Its translation: CASSFMYEQCF.

The V and J genes are TRBV20-1 and TRBJ1-1; 10 bases line up with TRBD1. CDR3 length: 15 residues. V trimming: 7 bases; J trimming: 0 bases; junction bases outside the gene matches: 8. Germline CDR1 DFQATT, CDR2 SNEGSKA (reference sequence). CDR3 in DNA: TGCAGTGGCTCCCGGGACAGGGGTATGAACACTGAAGCTTTCTTT. This gives the protein CSGSRDRGMNTEAFF.